The 29 T cell receptor beta chains below were found in one sample sequenced in a study of T cell responses to AZD1222 COVID-19 vaccine. TCRdb's table, derived via immunoSEQ multiplex PCR, lists solely in-frame clones and lacks some. Found here are 150,000 or so clones, about 93% of them singletons; the top ten hold about 3%. The specimen comprised peripheral blood, sampled on day 0 of MenACWY control vaccination. These receptor sequences come from an adult in good health.

The V gene is TRBV29-1, the J gene TRBJ2-1, with D possibly TRBD2 on 5 matching bases. Germline CDR1 is SQVTM and CDR2 is ANQGSEA. The CDR3 has 15 residues. The ends were cut back, 7 bases at V and 5 bases at J, with 21 bases in the middle. In DNA, the CDR3 is TGCAGCGCCCCCCGACCGGGATTGTTCGACAATGAGCAGTTCTTC. Protein: CSAPRPGLFDNEQFF.

V usage is TRBV2 and J usage is TRBJ2-1; unclear D gene. Germline CDR1 and CDR2: SNHLY and FYNNEI. With 9 bases removed from V and 5 bases from J, the gap between germline ends came to 17 bases. This CDR3 is 14 amino acids long. CDR3 coding DNA: TGTGCCAGTGCGAAGTTCTTCGATAACAATGAGCAGTTCTTC. Translating it yields CASAKFFDNNEQFF.

V is TRBV2 and J is TRBJ1-5; D unclear. Germline V lookup: CDR1 SNHLY, CDR2 FYNNEI. V dropped 3 bases and J dropped 0 bases, with 9 bases sitting between them. The CDR3 loop spans 15 amino acids. The CDR3 sequence is CASSEVYSSNQPQHF. The DNA of the CDR3 is TGTGCCAGCAGTGAGGTCTACAGTAGCAATCAGCCCCAGCATTTT. The full variable domain, rest sourced from reference TRBV2 and TRBJ1-5, is EPEVTQTPSHQVTQMGQEVILRCVPISNHLYFYWYRQILGQKVEFLVSFYNNEISEKSEIFDDQFSVERPDGSNFTLKIRSTKLEDSAMYFCASSEVYSSNQPQHFGDGTRLSIL.

The chain couples TRBV28 to TRBJ1-2; no firm D call. CDR1 and CDR2 (germline): MDHEN, SYDVKM. Trimming removed 8 bases from V and 1 base from J, with 5 bases in between. This CDR3 spans 11 amino acids. The CDR3 nucleotides read TGTGCCAGCCGTTATAACTATGGCTACACCTTC. Encoded protein: CASRYNYGYTF.

The rearrangement uses TRBV24-1 and TRBJ1-1; 8 nucleotides align to TRBD1. V shed 11 bases, J shed 6 bases, and the junction held 16 bases outside the gene matches. CDR3 length: 15 residues. CDR1 and CDR2 (germline): KGHDR, SFDVKD. The CDR3 loop reads CANLTGTGRRAEAFF. The CDR3 DNA is TGTGCCAACCTGACCGGGACAGGTCGCCGGGCTGAAGCTTTCTTT.

The chain uses TRBV5-6 and TRBJ2-3; 10 bases line up with TRBD1. Germline assignment: CDR1 SGHDT and CDR2 YYEEEE. Germline trimming cut 4 bases from V and 5 bases from J; bases unmatched to any gene: 16. The CDR3 spans 18 residues. This CDR3 is CASSPKLVRDRGRDTQYF. The CDR3 DNA reads TGTGCCAGCAGCCCAAAGTTAGTCCGGGACAGGGGAAGAGATACGCAGTATTTT.

This clone was recorded only once. The CDR3 bases are TGTGCCAGCAGCTTAGTTTCCTACACCGGGGAGCTGTTTTTT. Residues: CASSLVSYTGELFF. V and J are TRBV7-2 and TRBJ2-2; no reliable D call. V was pared by 1 base and J by 3 bases, with 6 bases between. The CDR3 contains 14 residues. Germline lookup yields CDR1 SGHTA and CDR2 FQGNSA.

This chain uses TRBV9 with TRBJ1-3; 9 bases line up with TRBD1. This CDR3 is built from 17 residues. With V trimmed by 3 bases and J by 0 bases, 7 bases remained unmatched. Germline V lookup: CDR1 SGDLS, CDR2 YYNGEE. The CDR3 bases are TGTGCCAGCAGCGCGGGACAGGGAATAGGCTCTGGAAACACCATATATTTT. It translates to CASSAGQGIGSGNTIYF.

This chain links TRBV19 with TRBJ1-2, with D perhaps TRBD1 (6 bases). CDR1 and CDR2 (germline): LNHDA, SQIVND (reference sequence). V was shortened by 7 bases and J by 3 bases, with 9 bases between the two germline ends. CDR3 length: 12 residues. The CDR3 loop is CASTGDYYGYTF. The CDR3 DNA follows: TGTGCCAGTACAGGGGACTACTATGGCTACACCTTC.

This clone was seen once. The V call is TRBV27, the J call TRBJ1-5; TRBD1 might be the D (5 bases). There are 14 residues in the CDR3. V lost 4 bases to trimming and J lost 6 bases, with 13 bases between them. Germline loops: CDR1 MNHEY, CDR2 SMNVEV (reference sequence). CDR3 DNA: TGTGCCAGCAGTTCCGCAGGGACGGGTCAGCCCCAGCATTTT. Encoded protein: CASSSAGTGQPQHF.

The genes are TRBV7-9 and TRBJ2-2; 11 bases are shared with TRBD2. Trimming at V came to 4 bases and at J to 2 bases, leaving 3 bases not matched to a gene. In germline, CDR1 is SEHNR, CDR2 FQNEAQ (reference sequence). This CDR3 spans 16 amino acids. The CDR3 DNA follows: TGTGCCAGCAGCTCCGGGACTAGCGGAAACACCGGGGAGCTGTTTTTT. Its translation is CASSSGTSGNTGELFF.

The count of this clone is one. This chain connects TRBV12-3 or TRBV12-4 to TRBJ1-2, with 7 bases aligning to TRBD1. The junction had 11 bases not matched to a gene; V was cut back by 2 bases and J by 14 bases. This CDR3 is 13 amino acids long. CDR3 protein: CASSLRDAGGTTF. CDR3 in DNA: TGTGCCAGCAGTTTAAGGGACGCAGGGGGGACGACCTTC.

This clone was observed a handful of times. This chain joins TRBV4-1 and TRBJ1-1; D is unclear. Germline lookup yields CDR1 MGHRA and CDR2 YSYEKL. The V and J ends lost 1 base and 1 base respectively, with 7 bases between them. The CDR3 is 14 amino acids. Here the CDR3 DNA reads TGCGCCAGCAGCCAAGTGTCGGAGAACACTGAAGCTTTCTTT. This gives the protein CASSQVSENTEAFF.

V usage is TRBV5-1 and J usage is TRBJ2-4, with TRBD1 as a possible D gene (5 bases). The ends were cut back, 6 bases at V and 3 bases at J, with 22 bases in the middle. The CDR3 loop spans 17 amino acids. Per germline, CDR1 SGHRS and CDR2 YFSETQ. CDR3 sequence (DNA): TGCGCCAGCACCAGCAGGAGCGTCAGGGCTAGCAAAAACATTCAGTACTTC. It translates to CASTSRSVRASKNIQYF. Full variable domain (missing parts from reference TRBV5-1 and TRBJ2-4): KAGVTQTPRYLIKTRGQQVTLSCSPISGHRSVSWYQQTPGQGLQFLFEYFSETQRNKGNFPGRFSGRQFSNSRSEMNVSTLELGDSALYLCASTSRSVRASKNIQYFGAGTRLSVL.

V usage is TRBV5-1 and J usage is TRBJ2-3; 11 nucleotides agree with TRBD1. Trimming cost V 4 bases and J 5 bases; bases outside gene matches: 3. There are 14 residues in the CDR3. Germline V gives CDR1 SGHRS, CDR2 YFSETQ. DNA of the CDR3: TGCGCCAGCAGCACGGGACAGGGGGGAGATACGCAGTATTTT. Translation gives CASSTGQGGDTQYF.

The J gene is TRBJ1-2, the V gene TRBV6-5; D may be TRBD1 (5 bases). V lost 4 bases and J 7 bases, leaving 19 bases between the germline ends. This CDR3 has 15 amino acids. CDR1 is MNHEY, CDR2 SVGAGI, per germline. The CDR3 sequence: CASSSGPLSTGGYTF. DNA of the CDR3: TGTGCCAGCAGTTCGGGTCCTCTCTCAACAGGTGGCTACACCTTC.

This chain joins TRBV11-2 and TRBJ2-2, with 7 bases lining up with TRBD2. In germline, CDR1 is SGHAT, CDR2 FQNNGV. The CDR3 runs to 19 residues. Trimming cost V 1 base and J 3 bases; bases outside gene matches: 14. This CDR3 is CASSLVLVLAAQYTGELFF. The CDR3 DNA follows: TGTGCCAGCAGCTTAGTCCTAGTTCTAGCGGCCCAATACACCGGGGAGCTGTTTTTT.

The chain recombines TRBV28 with TRBJ2-5; D remains unclear. The CDR3 totals 12 residues. Germline assignment: CDR1 MDHEN and CDR2 SYDVKM. The V end lost 3 bases, the J end lost 3 bases, and 5 bases lay between the germline ends. The CDR3 DNA sequence: TGTGCCAGCAGTTTCCCTAAAGAGACCCAGTACTTC. Translating it yields CASSFPKETQYF.

The chain employs TRBV3-1 (or the pseudogene TRBV3-2) and TRBJ1-1; D is undetermined. This CDR3 has 12 residues. Trimming removed 4 bases from V and 1 base from J, with 4 bases in between. Germline loops: CDR1 LGHDT, CDR2 YNNKEL (reference sequence). Here the CDR3 DNA reads TGTGCCAGCAGCCCACAGAACACTGAAGCTTTCTTT. As protein: CASSPQNTEAFF.

This chain connects TRBV9 to TRBJ2-2; 12 nucleotides align to TRBD2. The CDR3 contains 16 residues. The germline CDR1 and CDR2 sequences are SGDLS and YYNGEE. J gave up 5 bases and V 4 bases, and 6 bases lay outside the gene matches. CDR3 DNA sequence: TGTGCCAGCAGCCTTTGGACTAGCGGGGAAACCGGGGAGCTGTTTTTT. Protein product: CASSLWTSGETGELFF. Full variable domain (remainder filled in from reference TRBV9 and TRBJ2-2): DSGVTQTPKHLITATGQRVTLRCSPRSGDLSVYWYQQSLDQGLQFLIQYYNGEERAKGNILERFSAQQFPDLHSELNLSSLELGDSALYFCASSLWTSGETGELFFGEGSRLTVL.

The V gene is TRBV5-1, the J gene TRBJ1-1; TRBD1 matches 8 bases. Trimming cost V 4 bases and J 1 base; bases outside gene matches: 6. This CDR3 has 15 residues. The germline CDR1 and CDR2 sequences are SGHRS and YFSETQ. The CDR3 bases are TGCGCCAGCAGCACCTCCGGGACAGGGAACACTGAAGCTTTCTTT. This sequence encodes CASSTSGTGNTEAFF.

V and J are TRBV27 and TRBJ2-7; D unresolved. Trimming removed 6 bases from V and 7 bases from J, with 16 bases in between. CDR1 and CDR2 from the germline V gene are MNHEY and SMNVEV (reference sequence). The CDR3 contains 13 residues. CDR3 sequence: CASRPGYMAEQYF. The CDR3, as DNA: TGTGCCAGCAGGCCAGGCTACATGGCAGAGCAGTACTTC.

The chain employs TRBV19 and TRBJ2-1; 7 nucleotides agree with TRBD1. Germline CDR1 is LNHDA and CDR2 is SQIVND (reference sequence). The CDR3 contains 15 residues. After removal of 6 bases from V and 3 bases from J, the junction contained 8 bases not matched to a gene. Here the CDR3 reads CASRVDRVNYNEQFF. The CDR3 DNA follows: TGTGCCAGTAGGGTCGACAGGGTTAACTACAATGAGCAGTTCTTC.

About this clone itself: The same CDR3 can be traced to other DNA sequences in this sample. The chain uses TRBV27 and TRBJ2-7, with D perhaps TRBD2 (5 bases). V was trimmed by 6 bases and J by 3 bases, leaving 12 bases between them. The CDR3 runs to 13 residues. Germline V gene data show CDR1 as MNHEY and CDR2 as SMNVEV (reference sequence). The CDR3 region has the DNA TGTGCCAGCAGCGAAGGGAGCGGCTACGAGCAGTACTTC. This codes for CASSEGSGYEQYF.

The chain is built from TRBV7-8 and TRBJ2-7; the match to TRBD2 covers 7 bases. The CDR3 spans 14 residues. The ends lost 0 bases at V and 2 bases at J; junction bases unmatched: 1. From germline, CDR1 is SGHVS and CDR2 FQNEAQ. Here the CDR3 reads CASSLAGGTYEQYF. Written as DNA, the CDR3 is TGTGCCAGCAGCTTAGCGGGGGGGACCTACGAGCAGTACTTC.

J is TRBJ2-3 and V is TRBV4-2; either TRBD1 or TRBD2 may fit D (5 bases each). CDR3 length equals 14 residues. With 4 bases removed from V and 3 bases from J, the gap between germline ends came to 11 bases. CDR1 is LGHNA and CDR2 is YNFKEQ in the germline V gene. The CDR3 spells CASSPGWRTDTQYF. CDR3 nucleotides: TGTGCCAGCAGCCCAGGGTGGAGGACAGATACGCAGTATTTT.

The J gene is TRBJ2-7, the V gene TRBV3-1 (or the pseudogene TRBV3-2), with 10 bases that match TRBD2. The CDR3 has 16 amino acids. Germline V gene lookup returns CDR1 LGHDT and CDR2 YNNKEL (reference sequence). J was trimmed by 7 bases and V by 4 bases; bases with no gene match: 13. In DNA form, the CDR3 reads TGTGCCAGCAGCCGCCTAGCGGGAGATTACCACATGGAGCAGTACTTC. Translating gives CASSRLAGDYHMEQYF.

V is TRBV2 and J is TRBJ1-5; possible D gene TRBD1, 6 bases. Germline V lookup: CDR1 SNHLY, CDR2 FYNNEI. Between the trimmed V and J ends, which lost 4 bases and 6 bases, there was a span of 19 bases. The CDR3 is 16 amino acids. DNA of the CDR3: TGTGCCAGCAGTGTCAATCCGGGGGGCGTGGGTCAGCCCCAGCATTTT. Amino acid sequence: CASSVNPGGVGQPQHF.

J is TRBJ1-2 and V is TRBV4-2, with a tentative D call TRBD1 (5 bases). This CDR3 region has 18 residues. Germline V CDR1 and CDR2: LGHNA, YNFKEQ. The V and J ends lost 1 base and 0 bases respectively, with 18 bases between them. CDR3 amino acids: CASSQGFINTGSNYGYTF. The CDR3 DNA follows: TGTGCCAGCAGCCAAGGGTTCATTAATACAGGATCTAACTATGGCTACACCTTC.